This TCR beta chain was sequenced during a study of T cells after yellow fever vaccination. Overall study findings and caveats: Most clones from primary vaccination resurfaced after the booster (around 95% CD4, 75% to 90% CD8). Faster peaking, at day 5 versus 15, marked a secondary response that was weaker. Overlap between CD4 and CD8 compartments was detected for a small share of clonotypes.

Notes on this clonotype: The antigen is unknown.

CDR1 and CDR2 from the germline V gene are SGHTA and FQGNSA. The V end lost 6 bases, the J end lost 3 bases, and 17 bases lay between the germline ends. The CDR3 is made up of 15 amino acids. 5'RACE template switching added a universal primer site and UMIs to TCR cDNA. TCRdb reanalysed the 5' RACE reads using MiXCR and keeps one entry per CDR3 protein. The data hold 300,000 to 400,000 distinct CDR3 sequences, with 8.7% observed a single time. This sequence originates from a man between 18 and 29 years old who received the YFV17D yellow fever vaccine. Here the sequenced sample was PBMCs, taken on the day of the first yellow fever vaccination. The chain couples TRBV7-2 to TRBJ1-1; D gene ambiguous. The CDR3 region is CASSPKAGSDTEAFF. The CDR3 nucleotides are TGTGCCAGCAGTCCTAAGGCGGGTTCGGACACTGAAGCTTTCTTT.